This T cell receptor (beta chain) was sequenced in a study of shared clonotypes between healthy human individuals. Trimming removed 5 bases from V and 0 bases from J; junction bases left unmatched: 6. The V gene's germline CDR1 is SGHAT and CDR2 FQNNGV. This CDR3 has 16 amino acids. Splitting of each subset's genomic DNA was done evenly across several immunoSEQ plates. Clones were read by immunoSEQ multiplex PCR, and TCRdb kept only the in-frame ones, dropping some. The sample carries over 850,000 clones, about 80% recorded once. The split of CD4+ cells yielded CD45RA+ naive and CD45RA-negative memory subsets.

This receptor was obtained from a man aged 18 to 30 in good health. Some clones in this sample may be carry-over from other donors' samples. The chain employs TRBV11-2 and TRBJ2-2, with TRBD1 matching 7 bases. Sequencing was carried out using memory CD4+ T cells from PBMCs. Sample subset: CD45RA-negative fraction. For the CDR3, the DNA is TGTGCCAGCAGCCCCGGACAGGTTGCGAACACCGGGGAGCTGTTTTTT. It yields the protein CASSPGQVANTGELFF.